This T cell receptor beta chain was obtained from a study of response to subunit inactivated influenza vaccine. Points from the study as a whole: The authors offered the suggestion that each seasonal influenza vaccination recruits few new T cells.

This clonotype was recorded a few times. Its antigen is unknown. The CDR3 has 15 residues. The V end was cut by 4 bases, the J end by 6 bases, with 16 bases between. Looked up from germline, CDR1 is SGHRS and CDR2 is YFSETQ. MiXCR was run by TCRdb on the RT-PCR reads, yielding one entry per CDR3 protein. The sample contains roughly 650,000 distinct CDR3 sequences, 11% to 15% of which appear only once. The source of this sequence is a man aged 50 to 59 who received an inactivated influenza vaccine. Specimen: PBMCs from blood, collected about 14 days before vaccination. The chain joins TRBV5-1 to TRBJ2-2; TRBD1 might be the D (5 bases). The DNA of the CDR3 is TGCGCCAGCAGCACGCCAACAGGTCAGGCCGGGGAGCTGTTTTTT. Residues: CASSTPTGQAGELFF.